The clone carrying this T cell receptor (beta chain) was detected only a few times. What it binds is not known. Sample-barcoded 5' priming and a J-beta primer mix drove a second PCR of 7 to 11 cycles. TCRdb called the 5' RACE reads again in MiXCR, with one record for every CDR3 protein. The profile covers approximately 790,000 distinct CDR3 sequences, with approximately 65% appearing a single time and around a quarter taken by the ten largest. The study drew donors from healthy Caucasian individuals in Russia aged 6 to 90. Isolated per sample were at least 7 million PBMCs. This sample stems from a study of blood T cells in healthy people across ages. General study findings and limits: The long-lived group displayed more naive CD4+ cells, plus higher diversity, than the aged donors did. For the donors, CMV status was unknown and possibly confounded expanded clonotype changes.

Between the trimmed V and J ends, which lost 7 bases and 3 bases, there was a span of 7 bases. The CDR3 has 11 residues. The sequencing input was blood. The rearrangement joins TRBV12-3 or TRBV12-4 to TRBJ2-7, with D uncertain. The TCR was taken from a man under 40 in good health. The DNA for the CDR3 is TGTGCCAGCATCGACCACTACGAGCAGTACTTC. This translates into CASIDHYEQYF.